Below are 24 T cell receptor beta chains sequenced from a single sample in a study of breast tumors, draining lymph nodes, adjacent tissues. Axillary draining lymph nodes of breast cancer patients supplied the node samples. From the multiplex PCR reads, TCRdb called clonotypes with MiXCR, one entry per CDR3 protein. The repertoire holds fewer than 300,000 distinct CDR3 sequences, with roughly 32% as singletons. The sequenced material came from axillary lymph node tissue. Receptor source: a female donor with breast cancer. Some clones in this sample may be carry-over from other donors' samples.

This clonotype was picked up many times. The chain joins TRBV7-3 to TRBJ2-3; no clear D. V lost 5 bases and J lost 6, with 12 bases in between. Germline CDR1 SGHTA, CDR2 FQGTGA. The CDR3 extends over 13 amino acids. The CDR3 is CASSPYRADTQYF. DNA of the CDR3: TGTGCCAGCAGCCCCTACCGCGCGGATACGCAGTATTTT.

This clonotype was counted ten times or more. The rearrangement uses TRBV28 and TRBJ1-2; D gene uncertain. The V and J ends lost 6 bases and 11 bases respectively, with 22 bases between them. Germline-derived CDR1 and CDR2 are MDHEN and SYDVKM. This CDR3 spans 14 amino acids. The CDR3 sequence: CASRYTGSPPMYTF. DNA of the CDR3: TGTGCCAGCAGATACACCGGTAGTCCACCGATGTACACCTTC.

This clonotype was recorded many times. V and J are TRBV5-1 and TRBJ1-2; D call uncertain. Trimming removed 0 bases from V and 6 bases from J, with 15 bases in between. The CDR3 is 15 amino acids. From germline, CDR1 is SGHRS and CDR2 YFSETQ. Here the CDR3 DNA reads TGCGCCAGCAGCTTGGCCGGAAGGGTTTCGGATGGCTACACCTTC. It translates to CASSLAGRVSDGYTF.

This clonotype has a count of ten or more. The J gene is TRBJ2-5, the V gene TRBV20-1; weak D call: TRBD1 (5 bases). V gave up 4 bases and J gave up 1 base, with 10 bases separating them. The CDR3 contains 13 residues. Germline lookup yields CDR1 DFQATT and CDR2 SNEGSKA (reference sequence). The CDR3 spells CSANVQGQETQYF. In DNA, the CDR3 is TGCAGTGCTAACGTTCAGGGCCAAGAGACCCAGTACTTC.

This clonotype was picked up many times. The chain uses TRBV2 and TRBJ2-1, with 10 nucleotides matching TRBD2. V dropped 6 bases and J dropped 4; count of bases not matched to a gene: 3. The CDR3 consists of 14 residues. Per germline, CDR1 SNHLY and CDR2 FYNNEI. The CDR3 loop is CASRGLAPYNEQFF. The CDR3, as DNA: TGTGCCAGCAGGGGACTAGCGCCGTACAATGAGCAGTTCTTC. Full variable domain (outside the CDR3, taken from reference TRBV2 and TRBJ2-1): EPEVTQTPSHQVTQMGQEVILRCVPISNHLYFYWYRQILGQKVEFLVSFYNNEISEKSEIFDDQFSVERPDGSNFTLKIRSTKLEDSAMYFCASRGLAPYNEQFFGPGTRLTVL.

The V call is TRBV2, the J call TRBJ2-6, with D hard to call. Germline CDR1 and CDR2: SNHLY and FYNNEI. Deletions cut 8 bases from V and 8 bases from J, with 13 bases between. The CDR3 is made up of 13 amino acids. CDR3 in DNA: TGTGCCAGCGTCCGGCAGCATACCAACGTCCTGACTTTC. Protein product: CASVRQHTNVLTF.

The J gene is TRBJ2-1, the V gene TRBV19; TRBD1 matches at 12 bases. Trimming took 7 bases from V and 6 from J; bases not matched to a gene: 16. In germline, CDR1 is LNHDA, CDR2 SQIVND (reference sequence). The CDR3 is 18 residues long. This CDR3 reads CASMPRGQGAGGSNEQFF. The CDR3 DNA is TGTGCCAGTATGCCTCGGGGACAGGGGGCGGGAGGTTCCAATGAGCAGTTCTTC.

The chain links TRBV24-1 to TRBJ2-3; D remains unclear. The CDR3 extends over 11 amino acids. V lost 7 bases and J 11 bases, leaving 12 bases between the germline ends. Germline-derived CDR1 and CDR2 are KGHDR and SFDVKD. CDR3 sequence: CATSFTDEQYF. Written as DNA, the CDR3 is TGTGCCACCAGCTTTACCGACGAGCAGTATTTT.

This clonotype was seen ten or more times. This chain links TRBV9 with TRBJ2-1; TRBD2 agrees at 10 bases. Germline CDR1 SGDLS, CDR2 YYNGEE. The V segment lost 3 bases and the J segment 7 bases; nucleotides outside the gene matches: 13. The CDR3 length is 17 residues. The CDR3 sequence: CASSDPKREGLGNEQFF. CDR3 bases: TGTGCCAGCAGCGACCCGAAGCGGGAGGGCCTCGGGAATGAGCAGTTCTTC.

For this clonotype: Because it lacks the conserved phenylalanine or tryptophan at the end, this CDR3 is likely a read error. V gene TRBV7-6 combines with J gene TRBJ2-5, with no clear D. CDR1 is SGHVS and CDR2 is FNYEAQ in the germline V gene. This CDR3 has 14 amino acids. Between the trimmed V and J ends, which lost 5 bases and 1 base, there was a span of 11 bases. This chain's CDR3 is CASSRTGVQETQYL. In nucleotides, the CDR3 is TGTGCCAGCAGCAGGACGGGTGTCCAAGAGACCCAGTACCTC.

This clonotype was observed many times. The chain joins TRBV5-6 to TRBJ2-1, with 16 bases aligning to TRBD2. CDR1 and CDR2 from the germline V gene are SGHDT and YYEEEE. This CDR3 comprises 18 residues. J lost 8 bases, V lost 3 bases, and 11 bases had no gene match. The CDR3 nucleotides are TGTGCCAGCAGCTCATTGCCGGGGACTAGCGGGAGGGCCCATGAGCAGTTCTTC. Its protein is CASSSLPGTSGRAHEQFF.

This clonotype was recorded only once. Given a much more abundant clone one base away, this may be a read error. The chain couples TRBV28 to TRBJ2-7, with unresolved D. The germline CDR1 and CDR2 sequences are MDHEN and SYDVKM. V was shortened by 5 bases and J by 5 bases, with 7 bases between the two germline ends. This CDR3 has 11 amino acids. Here the CDR3 DNA reads TGTGCCAGCAGTATCCAGCACGAGCAGTACTTC. It yields the protein CASSIQHEQYF.

The table lists this clonotype with many counts. The chain joins TRBV11-2 to TRBJ2-1; 12 nucleotides agree with TRBD2. The trim removed 5 bases at V and 9 bases at J, leaving 5 bases unmatched. Germline V gene lookup returns CDR1 SGHAT and CDR2 FQNNGV. The CDR3 is 14 amino acids. This CDR3 reads CASSLRLAGVEQFF. In nucleotides, the CDR3 is TGTGCCAGCAGCCTCCGACTAGCGGGAGTTGAGCAGTTCTTC.

This clonotype appeared many times. The chain uses TRBV5-1 and TRBJ1-3, with D unclear. Germline V gene data show CDR1 as SGHRS and CDR2 as YFSETQ. V lost 5 bases, J lost 6 bases, and 12 bases lay in between. The CDR3 has 13 amino acids. The DNA for the CDR3 is TGCGCCAGCAGGTCATCGCGGCAAAACACCATATATTTT. It specifies CASRSSRQNTIYF.

This clonotype was seen ten or more times. The CDR3: CASLPGWTGLDQPQHF. CDR3 in DNA: TGTGCCAGTCTCCCCGGCTGGACAGGGTTAGATCAGCCCCAGCATTTT. The J gene is TRBJ1-5, the V gene TRBV6-2 or TRBV6-3; 8 bases align to TRBD1. The V segment lost 9 bases and the J segment 5 bases; nucleotides outside the gene matches: 15. Per germline, CDR1 MNHEY and CDR2 SVGEGT. The CDR3 has 16 residues.

This clonotype has just a few counts. The chain carries TRBV28 and TRBJ1-3, with a weak D call TRBD1 (5 bases). Germline V gene sequence: CDR1 MDHEN, CDR2 SYDVKM. The V end lost 5 bases, the J end lost 4 bases, and 15 bases lay between the germline ends. CDR3 length equals 15 residues. CDR3 nucleotides: TGTGCCAGCAGTCCCTCCTGGGGGGGAGGAAACACCATATATTTT. Its translation is CASSPSWGGGNTIYF.

This clonotype was recorded many times. The chain combines TRBV6-1 with TRBJ1-5; D is ambiguous. V dropped 4 bases and J dropped 9 bases, with 13 bases sitting between them. Germline V gene sequence: CDR1 MNHNS, CDR2 SASEGT. This CDR3 is 13 amino acids long. CDR3 nucleotide sequence: TGTGCCAGCAGTGCAAACCCGGTAGGGCCCCAGCATTTT. Amino acids: CASSANPVGPQHF.

With respect to this clonotype: An end of the junction does not agree with germline; a read error may underlie this. The chain carries TRBV6-6 and TRBJ1-1, with 9 positions matching TRBD1. Germline values: CDR1 MNHNY, CDR2 SVGAGI (reference sequence). CDR3 length: 14 residues. CDR3 bases: TGTGCCAGCAGCCCCCCGACAGGGGGAACTGAGGCTTTCTTT. Translated, it gives CASSPPTGGTEAFF.

This clonotype was observed at least ten times. The chain joins TRBV5-1 to TRBJ2-3; 9 bases match TRBD2. J lost 4 bases, V lost 0 bases, and 6 bases had no gene match. Germline lookup yields CDR1 SGHRS and CDR2 YFSETQ. This CDR3 comprises 16 residues. The CDR3 reads CASSLGAIAGADTQYF. The CDR3 DNA is TGCGCCAGCAGCTTGGGAGCGATAGCGGGAGCAGATACGCAGTATTTT.

In regard to this clonotype: A much larger clone lies one base from this, so it may be a read error. V and J are TRBV6-5 and TRBJ2-1, with TRBD2 matching over 12 bases. Germline CDR1 MNHEY, CDR2 SVGAGI. This CDR3 has 17 residues. The junction had 13 bases not matched to a gene; V was cut back by 6 bases and J by 7 bases. The CDR3 is CASSWTSGIPHGNEQFF. The DNA of the CDR3 is TGTGCCAGCAGCTGGACTAGCGGGATCCCTCATGGGAATGAGCAGTTCTTC.

This clonotype was observed many times. The gene calls are TRBV12-3 or TRBV12-4 and TRBJ2-2; TRBD1 or TRBD2 may be the D gene (6 bases each). Trimming left V 9 bases short and J 5 bases short, with 19 bases between. This CDR3 is built from 15 residues. The CDR3 DNA reads as TGTGCCAGTACAGGGATGGAGGGTAGGACCGGGGAGCTGTTTTTT. Its translation: CASTGMEGRTGELFF.

As for this clonotype: Just one base apart from a much larger clone, this may be a read error. The chain couples TRBV9 to TRBJ2-1; D may correspond to TRBD1 or TRBD2 (5 bases each). V gave up 4 bases and J gave up 9 bases, with 26 bases separating them. Per the germline V gene, CDR1 is SGDLS and CDR2 is YYNGEE. This CDR3 has 17 amino acids. The CDR3 coding sequence is TGTGCCAGCAGCCCACGTCCAGGGAGCGGAGCAGGAACTGAGCAGTTCTTC. It translates to CASSPRPGSGAGTEQFF.

This clonotype was found many times. The chain combines TRBV28 with TRBJ2-3; D is unclear. Germline CDR1 reads MDHEN; CDR2 reads SYDVKM. The CDR3 is 13 residues long. Trimming took 8 bases from V and 2 from J, leaving 11 bases between them. CDR3 sequence reads: CASARVPTDTQYF. The CDR3 DNA is TGTGCCAGCGCTCGGGTGCCCACAGATACGCAGTATTTT.

V is TRBV24-1 and J is TRBJ2-5; D may be TRBD1 (6 bases). Trimming shortened V by 2 bases and J by 6 bases, and 15 bases separated the two germline ends. The CDR3 is 15 residues long. CDR1 is KGHDR, CDR2 SFDVKD, per germline. The chain's CDR3 is CATSDSAGVGQTQYF. CDR3 nucleotide sequence: TGTGCCACCAGTGATTCAGCAGGGGTAGGGCAGACCCAGTACTTC.